The 30 T cell receptor beta chains presented below share a single source sample, sequenced in a study of T cells in localized non-small cell lung cancer. Repertoires were generated with immunoSEQ multiplex PCR, while TCRdb's copy carries only in-frame clones and drops some. Among about 92,000 clones listed, approximately 90% were seen once. Source: PBMCs, taken before any cancer treatment. The receptors were sampled from a woman aged 35-75 years with stage II squamous cell lung carcinoma.

V and J are TRBV2 and TRBJ1-1; TRBD1 aligns across 12 bases. The CDR3 loop spans 18 amino acids. V lost 2 bases, J lost 3 bases, and 10 bases stayed unmatched. CDR1 and CDR2 from the germline V gene are SNHLY and FYNNEI. The CDR3 nucleotides are TGTGCCAGCAGTGAACCCGGCGGGACAGGGGGCTTGGACACTGAAGCTTTCTTT. Translating gives CASSEPGGTGGLDTEAFF.

This clone has more than one count but fewer than ten. V gene TRBV10-2 combines with J gene TRBJ2-7, with TRBD1 identical over 7 bases. Trimming removed 10 bases from V and 3 bases from J; junction bases left unmatched: 6. Germline V lookup: CDR1 WSHSY, CDR2 SAAADI. This CDR3 region has 12 residues. CDR3 protein: CATSPGGYEQYF. DNA of the CDR3: TGCGCCACCTCACCAGGGGGCTACGAGCAGTACTTC.

The chain carries TRBV2 and TRBJ2-7; D unclear. Trimming stripped 3 bases from V and 9 bases from J, with 0 bases between. CDR3 size: 8 residues. CDR1 and CDR2 (germline): SNHLY, FYNNEI. CDR3 sequence (DNA): TGTGCCAGCAGTGAGCAGTACTTC. Its protein is CASSEQYF. The whole variable domain, remainder taken from reference TRBV2 and TRBJ2-7, is EPEVTQTPSHQVTQMGQEVILRCVPISNHLYFYWYRQILGQKVEFLVSFYNNEISEKSEIFDDQFSVERPDGSNFTLKIRSTKLEDSAMYFCASSEQYFGPGTRLTVT.

The chain is built from TRBV19 and TRBJ1-5, with D unresolved. CDR1 is LNHDA, CDR2 SQIVND, per germline (reference sequence). V was clipped by 3 bases and J by 3 bases, with 6 bases between them. The CDR3 is 13 amino acids. The CDR3 loop reads CASSIGFNQPQHF. The DNA for the CDR3 is TGTGCCAGTAGTATTGGATTCAATCAGCCCCAGCATTTT.

The genes are TRBV27 and TRBJ2-5, with 14 bases aligning to TRBD2. The ends lost 8 bases at V and 4 bases at J; junction bases unmatched: 3. Looked up from germline, CDR1 is MNHEY and CDR2 is SMNVEV (reference sequence). This CDR3 region has 14 residues. The CDR3 sequence is CASGGLAGGETQYF. The CDR3 DNA reads as TGTGCCAGCGGAGGACTAGCGGGGGGAGAGACCCAGTACTTC.

The chain combines TRBV6-1 with TRBJ2-5; D may be TRBD2 (6 bases). CDR3 length: 15 amino acids. The V gene lost 5 bases and the J gene lost 5 bases, with 18 bases spanning the gap. Germline V gives CDR1 MNHNS, CDR2 SASEGT. This CDR3 reads CASSPPVGGWETQYF. CDR3 nucleotides: TGTGCCAGCAGTCCCCCAGTGGGGGGTTGGGAGACCCAGTACTTC.

This clone showed up just once. The rearrangement uses TRBV19 and TRBJ1-6; 10 nucleotides agree with TRBD1. Looked up from germline, CDR1 is LNHDA and CDR2 is SQIVND (reference sequence). The CDR3 length is 17 residues. V shed 5 bases and J 7 bases; nucleotides not matched to a gene: 11. Written as DNA, the CDR3 is TGTGCCAGTAGTCCACGGGACAGGGGTTCAGAAAATTCACCCCTCCACTTT. As protein: CASSPRDRGSENSPLHF.

The chain has TRBV29-1 and TRBJ1-2; possibly TRBD1 for D (6 bases). Per the germline V gene, CDR1 is SQVTM and CDR2 is ANQGSEA. The CDR3 is 13 amino acids. Trimming took off 4 bases at V and 7 bases at J, with 16 bases between the two ends. CDR3: CSVVNRDLSGYTF. CDR3 nucleotide sequence: TGCAGCGTTGTAAACAGGGATTTAAGTGGCTACACCTTC. The entire variable domain, with the rest obtained from reference TRBV29-1 and TRBJ1-2, is as follows: SAVISQKPSRDICQRGTSLTIQCQVDSQVTMMFWYRQQPGQSLTLIATANQGSEATYESGFVIDKFPISRPNLTFSTLTVSNMSPEDSSIYLCSVVNRDLSGYTFGSGTRLTVV.

The chain employs TRBV6-1 and TRBJ1-2; D perhaps matches TRBD1 (5 bases). The CDR3 contains 14 residues. Germline-derived CDR1 and CDR2 are MNHNS and SASEGT. V lost 5 bases and J 8 bases, leaving 18 bases between the germline ends. CDR3: CASSLDSKAWGYTF. In nucleotides, the CDR3 is TGTGCCAGCAGTCTTGACAGCAAGGCATGGGGCTACACCTTC.

This rearrangement joins TRBV14 to TRBJ1-3; the D is unclear. Germline assignment: CDR1 SGHDN and CDR2 FVKESK. Between the trimmed V and J ends, which lost 4 bases and 8 bases, there was a span of 9 bases. The CDR3 is made up of 12 amino acids. CDR3 bases: TGTGCCAGCAGCCGCTTTCTGGACACCATATATTTT. This translates into CASSRFLDTIYF.

The chain employs TRBV6-1 and TRBJ2-2; 9 nucleotides align to TRBD2. Per the germline V gene, CDR1 is MNHNS and CDR2 is SASEGT. V was pared by 6 bases and J by 1 base, with 3 bases of the junction left unmatched. This CDR3 contains 15 residues. The CDR3 reads CASRSAGGNTGELFF. The CDR3 DNA reads as TGTGCCAGCAGGTCAGCGGGAGGGAACACCGGGGAGCTGTTTTTT.

In its sample, this clone was seen many times. V usage is TRBV29-1 and J usage is TRBJ2-1; D is ambiguous. There are 12 residues in the CDR3. CDR1 is SQVTM, CDR2 ANQGSEA, per germline. The V end lost 4 bases, the J end lost 5 bases, and 9 bases lay between the germline ends. CDR3 sequence (DNA): TGCAGCGTTGGGTCTGCGGACAATGAGCAGTTCTTC. It encodes CSVGSADNEQFF.

The CDR3 loop is CASSLRASGRESTYNEQFF. CDR3 nucleotides: TGTGCCAGCAGCTTGCGTGCTAGCGGGAGGGAATCTACCTACAATGAGCAGTTCTTC. The rearrangement links TRBV11-2 to TRBJ2-1, with 12 bases aligning to TRBD2. From germline, CDR1 is SGHAT and CDR2 FQNNGV. The CDR3 length is 19 residues. The J segment lost 2 bases and the V segment lost 3 bases, leaving 11 bases of the junction unmatched.

The chain carries TRBV5-1 and TRBJ1-1, with no clear D. The CDR3 consists of 13 residues. Between the trimmed V and J ends, which lost 0 bases and 8 bases, there was a span of 11 bases. CDR1 is SGHRS and CDR2 is YFSETQ in the germline V gene. CDR3 sequence reads: CASSLGGLSEAFF. CDR3 bases: TGCGCCAGCAGCTTGGGAGGTCTATCCGAAGCTTTCTTT.

Of note for this clone: Because the CDR3's place on the DNA is in doubt, the DNA is left out and the CDR3 is given as listed by TCRdb. The V and J genes are TRBV5-4 and TRBJ2-2; TRBD1, the table's D call, lacks a check against the DNA. The germline V gene has CDR1 SGHNT and CDR2 YYREEE (reference sequence). From its first to its last residue, the CDR3 has 17 amino acids. This CDR3 is CASSLRDRGFGAGELFF.

The chain recombines TRBV19 with TRBJ2-2; D may be TRBD2 (6 bases). The CDR3 extends over 16 amino acids. The germline V gene encodes CDR1 LNHDA and CDR2 SQIVND (reference sequence). Deletions cut 1 base from V and 5 bases from J, with 14 bases between. CDR3 residues: CASSIGTGTQTGELFF. The CDR3 nucleotides read TGTGCCAGTAGTATAGGAACGGGGACTCAGACCGGGGAGCTGTTTTTT.

The rearrangement joins TRBV2 to TRBJ2-5; the D gene is possibly TRBD2 (6 bases). CDR3 size: 15 residues. Germline V gene lookup returns CDR1 SNHLY and CDR2 FYNNEI. V lost 4 bases, J lost 4 bases, and 16 bases lay in between. In DNA form, the CDR3 reads TGTGCCAGCAGTGTAGGTTTGCGGGGTCCAGAGACCCAGTACTTC. Translated: CASSVGLRGPETQYF.

In this sample, this clone turned up once. This chain connects TRBV6-1 to TRBJ2-7; 9 bases align to TRBD2. The CDR3 is 14 amino acids. With V trimmed by 4 bases and J by 0 bases, 1 base remained unmatched. The V gene's germline CDR1 is MNHNS and CDR2 SASEGT. The CDR3 sequence is CASSGTSVSYEQYF. The CDR3 DNA sequence: TGTGCCAGCAGTGGGACTAGCGTCTCCTACGAGCAGTACTTC.

This chain uses TRBV6-5 with TRBJ2-5; possibly TRBD2 for D (6 bases). The V end lost 2 bases, the J end lost 3 bases, and 7 bases lay between the germline ends. The CDR3 extends over 13 amino acids. CDR1 is MNHEY, CDR2 SVGAGI, per germline. CDR3 in amino acids: CASSYGGKETQYF. CDR3 DNA: TGTGCCAGCAGTTACGGAGGGAAAGAGACCCAGTACTTC.

The V and J genes are TRBV2 and TRBJ1-2; TRBD1 matches 8 bases. In germline, CDR1 is SNHLY, CDR2 FYNNEI. J gave up 8 bases and V 11 bases, and 7 bases lay outside the gene matches. The CDR3 totals 11 residues. CDR3 protein: CAAQGARGYTF. CDR3 nucleotides: TGTGCCGCCCAGGGGGCAAGGGGCTACACCTTC.

The chain recombines TRBV28 with TRBJ2-5; the D is unclear. The CDR3 consists of 16 residues. V gave up 1 base and J gave up 3 bases, with 15 bases separating them. The germline CDR1 and CDR2 sequences are MDHEN and SYDVKM. The chain's CDR3 is CASSLSSTAAEETQYF. The DNA of the CDR3 is TGTGCCAGCAGTTTATCCTCGACGGCAGCCGAAGAGACCCAGTACTTC.

The chain joins TRBV29-1 to TRBJ2-3; perhaps TRBD2 as D (6 bases). Per germline, CDR1 SQVTM and CDR2 ANQGSEA. Between the trimmed V and J ends, which lost 7 bases and 3 bases, there was a span of 14 bases. The CDR3 totals 13 residues. Here the CDR3 reads CSATPGRTDTQYF. The CDR3 bases are TGCAGCGCGACTCCTGGGAGGACAGATACGCAGTATTTT.

The J gene is TRBJ2-2, the V gene TRBV5-1, with TRBD2 matching over 7 bases. Germline CDR1 and CDR2: SGHRS and YFSETQ. The CDR3 is 14 residues long. After removal of 2 bases from V and 7 bases from J, the junction contained 5 bases not matched to a gene. The CDR3 loop reads CASSLSGGGGELFF. CDR3 coding DNA: TGCGCCAGCAGCTTATCGGGAGGTGGCGGGGAGCTGTTTTTT.

This chain joins TRBV20-1 and TRBJ2-7; D remains ambiguous. CDR3 length: 10 amino acids. Germline CDR1 is DFQATT and CDR2 is SNEGSKA (reference sequence). Trimming took 6 bases from V and 6 from J, leaving 9 bases between them. The CDR3 reads CSAWHGEQYF. CDR3 nucleotide sequence: TGCAGTGCATGGCACGGCGAGCAGTACTTC.

CDR3 DNA sequence: TGTGCCAGCAGTTTTGGTTCACCCTACGAGCAGTACTTC. This encodes CASSFGSPYEQYF. The rearrangement uses TRBV6-6 and TRBJ2-7; D is unresolved. There are 13 residues in the CDR3. V was shortened by 4 bases and J by 2 bases, with 9 bases between the two germline ends. Germline values: CDR1 MNHNY, CDR2 SVGAGI (reference sequence).

This chain joins TRBV12-5 and TRBJ1-2; no firm D call. Looked up from germline, CDR1 is LGHNT and CDR2 is FRNRAP. V lost 6 bases and J lost 5, with 10 bases in between. The CDR3 totals 12 residues. CDR3 in amino acids: CASGAGRYGYTF. CDR3 nucleotide sequence: TGTGCTAGTGGGGCTGGAAGGTATGGCTACACCTTC.

The gene calls are TRBV21-1 and TRBJ2-5; the DNA was not compared with TRBD2, the D call given in the table. TRBV21-1 corresponds to a pseudogene. This CDR3 contains 12 residues. CDR3 in DNA: TGTGCCAGCAGCACTCCTCAAGAGACCCAGTACTTC. Protein sequence: CASSTPQETQYF.

This sequence joins TRBV5-4 and TRBJ1-2, with 7 bases fitting TRBD1. CDR1 SGHNT and CDR2 YYREEE come from the germline V gene (reference sequence). Trimming took 4 bases from V and 6 from J; bases not matched to a gene: 12. The CDR3 spans 15 residues. The CDR3 DNA reads TGTGCCAGCAGCGCGGACGTACAGGGGAGACATGGCTACACCTTC. Its protein product is CASSADVQGRHGYTF.

The V and J genes are TRBV5-4 and TRBJ2-5; TRBD2 is a possible D gene (6 bases). V was pared by 3 bases and J by 1 base, with 13 bases between. The CDR3 consists of 15 residues. CDR1 and CDR2 from the germline V gene are SGHNT and YYREEE (reference sequence). The CDR3 nucleotides are TGTGCCAGCAGCTCCGGGGCGGGGATCCAAGAGACCCAGTACTTC. Amino acids: CASSSGAGIQETQYF.

This chain joins TRBV15 and TRBJ2-7, with 8 nucleotides matching TRBD1. Unmatched junction bases numbered 8, after V lost 5 bases and J lost 2 bases. In germline, CDR1 is LNHNV, CDR2 YYDKDF (reference sequence). The CDR3 covers 15 residues. CDR3 nucleotide sequence: TGTGCCACCAGCCGCGACAGGGGTTCGACCTACGAGCAGTACTTC. It codes for CATSRDRGSTYEQYF.